This record concerns one T cell receptor beta chain sequence. Its antigen is unknown. Nothing much larger sits one base from this clone, and base qualities are not available. Looking up the germline V gene yields CDR1 MDHEN and CDR2 SYDVKM. The CDR3 has 16 amino acids, counting the end cysteine and phenylalanine. Only the CDR3 portion is preserved as DNA: 48 bases, with reading frame beginning at the first base. Trimming takes 6 bases off V and 0 bases off J; junction bases not matched to a gene: 4. The source of the sample is a study of response to subunit inactivated influenza vaccine (dated by TCRdb to the late 2010s). Some background on the complete study: The study used deep quantitative T cell receptor repertoire profiling to track responses to a trivalent subunit inactivated influenza vaccine. General study outcomes and caveats: The authors suggested that each seasonal influenza vaccination may recruit only a limited number of new T cells.

The library was made by RT-PCR. The run used an Illumina HiSeq 2500. TCRdb reprocessed the public reads (quality trimming at Q25 with fastp, clone calling with MiXCR) and kept in-frame beta chains. Rows are unified per CDR3 protein, each entry keeping the most common DNA and genes. In this sample the table shows some 800,000 distinct CDR3 sequences, roughly 20% of which occur a single time. The ten top clones hold roughly a tenth of the sample. Material: PBMCs from blood, obtained 5 days after vaccination. The TCR was taken from a man in his forties or fifties who received an inactivated influenza vaccine. Donor details come from another sample of the same person, matched by shared clones. The rearrangement combines TRBV28 with TRBJ2-7, and TRBD2 aligns with 14 junction nucleotides. The CDR3 loop reads CASRPGTSGSSYEQYF. The DNA sequence follows: TGTGCCAGCAGACCCGGGACTAGCGGGAGCTCCTACGAGCAGTACTTC.